These 4 T cell receptor beta chains came from one sample sequenced in a study of T cell responses to AZD1222 COVID-19 vaccine. Clones were sequenced by immunoSEQ multiplex PCR, and TCRdb holds only the in-frame ones, with some missing. The table lists some 84,000 clones, about 83% of them singletons. The sample here was peripheral blood, taken 28 days after the second AZD1222 dose. The receptor set was obtained from an adult who received the AZD1222 COVID-19 vaccine.

The chain recombines TRBV2 with TRBJ1-6, with D perhaps matching TRBD1 (5 bases). With 0 bases removed from V and 9 bases from J, the gap between germline ends came to 18 bases. Per the germline V gene, CDR1 is SNHLY and CDR2 is FYNNEI. The CDR3 has 17 residues. The CDR3 here is CASSEAQGEVLASPLHF. The CDR3 bases are TGTGCCAGCAGTGAAGCGCAAGGGGAGGTTTTAGCTTCACCCCTCCACTTT.

The rearrangement uses TRBV6-5 and TRBJ1-1; TRBD1 might be the D (5 bases). The CDR3 length is 13 residues. The germline gives CDR1 MNHEY, CDR2 SVGAGI. Trimming took 6 bases from V and 6 from J, leaving 14 bases between them. CDR3 coding DNA: TGTGCCAGCAGGGAGCAGGGCTTGTCTGAAGCTTTCTTT. Its translation is CASREQGLSEAFF.

The chain carries TRBV6-5 and TRBJ2-7; maybe TRBD2 (5 bases). This CDR3 region has 12 residues. The germline V and J ends were trimmed by 6 bases and 5 bases, with 11 bases remaining between them. Per germline, CDR1 MNHEY and CDR2 SVGAGI. The CDR3 DNA is TGTGCCAGCAGCGACCGGGGTGACGAGCAGTACTTC. Translation: CASSDRGDEQYF.

V usage is TRBV6-5 and J usage is TRBJ1-6; D is unclear. The CDR3 totals 16 residues. Looked up from germline, CDR1 is MNHEY and CDR2 is SVGAGI. The V end lost 2 bases, the J end lost 6 bases, and 14 bases lay between the germline ends. Here the CDR3 reads CASSYGKGWRNSPLHF. DNA for the CDR3: TGTGCCAGCAGTTACGGCAAAGGATGGCGTAATTCACCCCTCCACTTT.